These 18 T cell receptor beta chains were all obtained from the same sample, sequenced in a study of cytomegalovirus exposure and HLA in healthy donors. PCR amplification relied on 60 Vbeta primers (plus 13 Jbeta primers). Only in-frame clones appear in the TCRdb table, and some are missing; sequencing was by immunoSEQ multiplex PCR. Here the sample spans 180,000 or so clones, 77% being singletons. Sequenced input: PBMCs. These receptors originate from an older woman in good health and CMV-seropositive.

This rearrangement joins TRBV27 to TRBJ2-1; 8 positions agree with TRBD2. The CDR3 contains 15 residues. CDR1 and CDR2 (germline): MNHEY, SMNVEV (reference sequence). Germline trimming cut 3 bases from V and 1 base from J; bases unmatched to any gene: 2. The CDR3 DNA follows: TGTGCCAGCAGTTTCACTAGCGGATCCTACAATGAGCAGTTCTTC. As protein: CASSFTSGSYNEQFF.

The chain carries TRBV2 and TRBJ1-2; the D gene is possibly TRBD1 (5 bases). CDR1 and CDR2 (germline): SNHLY, FYNNEI. The CDR3 runs to 14 residues. Trimming removed 2 bases at V and 2 bases at J, with 9 bases between. The CDR3 protein is CASSERQGNYGYTF. For the CDR3, the DNA is TGTGCCAGCAGTGAAAGGCAGGGCAACTATGGCTACACCTTC.

J is TRBJ2-5 and V is TRBV7-2; 9 bases are a match to TRBD1. J lost 12 bases, V lost 5 bases, and 19 bases had no gene match. The CDR3 consists of 16 residues. Germline V CDR1 and CDR2: SGHTA, FQGNSA. The CDR3 DNA reads as TGTGCCAGCAGCCCCAATTCCGGGACAGGGCCAGGAGGGGAGTACTTC. Amino acids: CASSPNSGTGPGGEYF.

For this clone: An end of the junction does not agree with germline; a read error may underlie this. Other nucleotide sequences in the sample specify the same CDR3. The rearrangement joins TRBV6-1 to TRBJ2-4; TRBD2 matches 12 bases. The germline gives CDR1 MNHNS, CDR2 SASEGT. This CDR3 contains 15 residues. The DNA of the CDR3 is TGTGCCAGCAGTGAACTAGCGGGGGGGAAAAACATTCAGTACTTT. Protein product: CASSELAGGKNIQYF.

The chain links TRBV7-2 to TRBJ1-6, with D unclear. The germline CDR1 and CDR2 sequences are SGHTA and FQGNSA. The CDR3 extends over 14 amino acids. V was pared by 5 bases and J by 0 bases, with 5 bases between. This CDR3 reads CASSLSSYNSPLHF. CDR3 DNA sequence: TGTGCCAGCAGCCTAAGCTCCTATAATTCACCCCTCCACTTT.

The chain recombines TRBV28 with TRBJ2-3; no firm D call. Germline V gene lookup returns CDR1 MDHEN and CDR2 SYDVKM. V shed 5 bases and J shed 11 bases, with 14 bases lying between them. The CDR3 totals 12 residues. CDR3 residues: CASSTNSLLQYF. The CDR3 region has the DNA TGTGCCAGCAGTACTAACTCACTCCTGCAGTATTTT.

This clone has a handful of counts. The genes are TRBV14 and TRBJ1-1; D gene unclear. This CDR3 region has 14 residues. The germline V gene has CDR1 SGHDN and CDR2 FVKESK. The V gene lost 0 bases and the J gene lost 7 bases, with 12 bases spanning the gap. Written as DNA, the CDR3 is TGTGCCAGCAGCCAAGAGGTGCGAACGGGTGAAGCTTTCTTT. Translating it yields CASSQEVRTGEAFF.

This chain connects TRBV7-6 to TRBJ1-5; 8 bases map to TRBD1. After removal of 1 base from V and 6 bases from J, the junction contained 2 bases not matched to a gene. Germline loops: CDR1 SGHVS, CDR2 FNYEAQ. This CDR3 region has 14 residues. Here the CDR3 reads CASSLGTGPQPQHF. CDR3 bases: TGTGCCAGCAGCTTAGGGACAGGGCCTCAGCCCCAGCATTTT.

J is TRBJ1-2 and V is TRBV30; maybe TRBD1 (5 bases). V was cut by 0 bases and J by 11 bases, with 13 bases left in between. The CDR3 runs to 12 residues. Germline assignment: CDR1 GTSNPN and CDR2 SVGIG (reference sequence). The CDR3 nucleotides are TGTGCCTGGAGTGTAATGGGGGGTCGGTACACCTTC. It encodes CAWSVMGGRYTF. Supplemented by reference TRBV30 and TRBJ1-2, the full variable domain reads SQTIHQWPATLVQPVGSPLSLECTVEGTSNPNLYWYRQAAGRGLQLLFYSVGIGQISSEVPQNLSASRPQDRQFILSSKKLLLSDSGFYLCAWSVMGGRYTFGSGTRLTVV.

The rearrangement uses TRBV7-8 and TRBJ1-1; D is possibly TRBD1 (5 bases). Per the germline V gene, CDR1 is SGHVS and CDR2 is FQNEAQ. There are 15 residues in the CDR3. V gave up 5 bases and J gave up 1 base, with 14 bases separating them. CDR3: CASSPWRTTNTEAFF. In DNA form, the CDR3 reads TGTGCCAGCAGCCCCTGGCGGACAACGAACACTGAAGCTTTCTTT.

The rearrangement joins TRBV5-1 to TRBJ1-6, with D unresolved. The CDR3 length is 17 residues. Germline CDR1 reads SGHRS; CDR2 reads YFSETQ. The germline V and J ends were trimmed by 0 bases and 1 base, with 11 bases remaining between them. CDR3 sequence (DNA): TGCGCCAGCAGCTTGGGCCAAACGGGGTCCTATAATTCACCCCTCCACTTT. It is translated as CASSLGQTGSYNSPLHF.

The rearrangement joins TRBV10-3 to TRBJ2-5, with 9 bases that match TRBD1. V trimming: 4 bases; J trimming: 5 bases; junction bases outside the gene matches: 5. CDR1 ENHRY and CDR2 SYGVKD come from the germline V gene. The CDR3 length is 14 residues. In DNA, the CDR3 is TGTGCCATCAGTGCACAGGGGGCAGAGGAGACCCAGTACTTC. This translates into CAISAQGAEETQYF.

V is TRBV13 and J is TRBJ2-2; D possibly corresponds to TRBD2 (6 bases). This CDR3 spans 19 amino acids. The germline gives CDR1 PRHDT, CDR2 FYEKMQ (reference sequence). The V and J ends lost 3 bases and 1 base respectively, with 21 bases between them. This chain's CDR3 is CASSLARGWSGLNTGELFF. The DNA for the CDR3 is TGTGCCAGCAGCTTGGCTCGGGGGTGGTCGGGGCTGAACACCGGGGAGCTGTTTTTT.

CDR3 sequence (DNA): TGTGCCTGGAGTGTATCCCAGGCAGGGGATCAGTACTTC. Encoded protein: CAWSVSQAGDQYF. The chain couples TRBV30 to TRBJ2-4; possibly TRBD1 for D (6 bases). Per germline, CDR1 GTSNPN and CDR2 SVGIG (reference sequence). The CDR3 length is 13 residues. Trimming removed 0 bases from V and 12 bases from J, with 15 bases in between.

The V call is TRBV10-3, the J call TRBJ2-7, with 8 bases identical to TRBD1. The CDR3 covers 14 residues. In germline, CDR1 is ENHRY, CDR2 SYGVKD. V lost 5 bases, J lost 0 bases, and 3 bases stayed unmatched. CDR3 amino acids: CAISRTGSSYEQYF. CDR3 nucleotides: TGTGCCATCAGTCGGACAGGGAGCTCCTACGAGCAGTACTTC.

CDR3 protein: CASSPDTNYGYTF. CDR3 sequence (DNA): TGTGCCAGCAGCCCGGACACCAACTATGGCTACACCTTC. This chain links TRBV7-2 with TRBJ1-2, with TRBD1 as a possible D gene (5 bases). The ends were cut back, 5 bases at V and 2 bases at J, with 9 bases in the middle. This CDR3 has 13 amino acids. CDR1 is SGHTA and CDR2 is FQGNSA in the germline V gene.

This chain links TRBV5-1 with TRBJ1-6; 7 bases are shared with TRBD1. Germline loops: CDR1 SGHRS, CDR2 YFSETQ. The CDR3 is made up of 18 amino acids. The V segment lost 0 bases and the J segment 7 bases; nucleotides outside the gene matches: 13. The CDR3: CASSLGLSWDRRNSPLHF. The CDR3 DNA is TGCGCCAGCAGCTTGGGGTTGTCATGGGACAGACGGAATTCACCCCTCCACTTT.

This rearrangement joins TRBV7-9 to TRBJ2-7, with a tentative D call TRBD2 (6 bases). CDR3 length: 16 residues. Germline assignment: CDR1 SEHNR and CDR2 FQNEAQ (reference sequence). Between the trimmed V and J ends, which lost 2 bases and 5 bases, there was a span of 19 bases. The CDR3 DNA follows: TGTGCCAGCAGCTTATTAGGGGAGGCCTCGGCCCACGAGCAGTACTTC. Protein product: CASSLLGEASAHEQYF.